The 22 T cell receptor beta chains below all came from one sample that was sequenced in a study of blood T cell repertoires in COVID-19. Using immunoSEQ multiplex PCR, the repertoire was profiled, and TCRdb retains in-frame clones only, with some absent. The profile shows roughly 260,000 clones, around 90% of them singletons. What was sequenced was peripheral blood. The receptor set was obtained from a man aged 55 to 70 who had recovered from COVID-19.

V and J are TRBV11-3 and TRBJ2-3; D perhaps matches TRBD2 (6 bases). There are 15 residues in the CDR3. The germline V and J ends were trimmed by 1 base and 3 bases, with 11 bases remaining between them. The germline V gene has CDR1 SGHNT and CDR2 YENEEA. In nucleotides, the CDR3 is TGTGCCAGCAGCTTAGCGGGGGAGACGACAGATACGCAGTATTTT. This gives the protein CASSLAGETTDTQYF.

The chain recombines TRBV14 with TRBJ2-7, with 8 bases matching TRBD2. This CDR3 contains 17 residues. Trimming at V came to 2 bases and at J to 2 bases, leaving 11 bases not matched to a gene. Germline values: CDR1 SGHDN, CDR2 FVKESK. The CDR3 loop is CASSQLGGGGSTYEQYF. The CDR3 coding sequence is TGTGCCAGCAGCCAACTAGGCGGCGGGGGGTCTACCTACGAGCAGTACTTC. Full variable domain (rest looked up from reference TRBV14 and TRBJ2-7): EAGVTQFPSHSVIEKGQTVTLRCDPISGHDNLYWYRRVMGKEIKFLLHFVKESKQDESGMPNNRFLAERTGGTYSTLKVQPAELEDSGVYFCASSQLGGGGSTYEQYFGPGTRLTVT.

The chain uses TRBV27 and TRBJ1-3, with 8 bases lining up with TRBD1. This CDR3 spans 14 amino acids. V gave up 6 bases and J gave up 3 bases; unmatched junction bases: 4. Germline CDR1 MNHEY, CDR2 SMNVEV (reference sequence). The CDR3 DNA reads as TGTGCCAGCAGCAGCACAGGGGGTGGAAACACCATATATTTT. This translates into CASSSTGGGNTIYF.

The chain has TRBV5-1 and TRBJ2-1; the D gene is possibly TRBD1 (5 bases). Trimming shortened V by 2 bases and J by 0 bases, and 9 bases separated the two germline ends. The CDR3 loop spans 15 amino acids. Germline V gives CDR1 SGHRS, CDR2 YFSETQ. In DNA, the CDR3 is TGCGCCAGCAGCTTAGCTGGGGCCTCCTACAATGAGCAGTTCTTC. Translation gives CASSLAGASYNEQFF.

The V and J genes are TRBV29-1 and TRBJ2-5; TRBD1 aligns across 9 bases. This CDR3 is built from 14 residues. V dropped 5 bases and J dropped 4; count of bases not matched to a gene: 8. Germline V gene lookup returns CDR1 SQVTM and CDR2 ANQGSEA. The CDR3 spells CSVQQGAIGETQYF. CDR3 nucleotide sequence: TGCAGCGTTCAACAGGGGGCAATCGGAGAGACCCAGTACTTC.

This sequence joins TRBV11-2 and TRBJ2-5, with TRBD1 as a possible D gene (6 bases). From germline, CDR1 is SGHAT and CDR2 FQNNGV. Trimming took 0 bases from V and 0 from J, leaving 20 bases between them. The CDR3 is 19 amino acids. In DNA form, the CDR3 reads TGTGCCAGCAGCTTAGATCAGGGGCTCCCGGGGAAAAACCAAGAGACCCAGTACTTC. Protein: CASSLDQGLPGKNQETQYF.

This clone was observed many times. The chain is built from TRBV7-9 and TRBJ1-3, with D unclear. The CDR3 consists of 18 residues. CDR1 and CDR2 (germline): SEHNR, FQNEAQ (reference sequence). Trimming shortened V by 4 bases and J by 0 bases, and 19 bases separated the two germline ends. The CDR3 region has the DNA TGTGCCAGCAGCTCCCCCCTAATCTCTCAGGACTCTGGAAACACCATATATTTT. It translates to CASSSPLISQDSGNTIYF.

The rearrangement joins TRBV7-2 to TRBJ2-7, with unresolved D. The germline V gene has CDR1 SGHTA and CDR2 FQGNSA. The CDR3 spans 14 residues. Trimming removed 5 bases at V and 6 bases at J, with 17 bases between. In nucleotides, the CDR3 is TGTGCCAGCAGCAAGCTCCCGGTGGTCTTCGAGCAGTACTTC. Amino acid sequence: CASSKLPVVFEQYF. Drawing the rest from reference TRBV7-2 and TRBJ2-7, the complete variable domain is GAGVSQSPSNKVTEKGKDVELRCDPISGHTALYWYRQSLGQGLEFLIYFQGNSAPDKSGLPSDRFSAERTGGSVSTLTIQRTQQEDSAVYLCASSKLPVVFEQYFGPGTRLTVT.

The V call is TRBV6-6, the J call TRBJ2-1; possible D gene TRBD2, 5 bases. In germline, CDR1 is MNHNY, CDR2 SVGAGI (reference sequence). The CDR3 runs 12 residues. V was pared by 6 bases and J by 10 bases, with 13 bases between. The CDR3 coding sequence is TGTGCCAGCAGGCTGACGAGCGGCGAGCAGTTCTTC. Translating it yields CASRLTSGEQFF.

CDR3: CASSHRKDRGFEAFF. The CDR3 DNA follows: TGTGCCAGCAGCCACAGAAAGGACAGGGGATTTGAAGCTTTCTTT. The rearrangement joins TRBV5-4 to TRBJ1-1; 9 bases are a match to TRBD1. V trimming: 4 bases; J trimming: 7 bases; junction bases outside the gene matches: 11. Germline V gene sequence: CDR1 SGHNT, CDR2 YYREEE (reference sequence). The CDR3 loop spans 15 amino acids.

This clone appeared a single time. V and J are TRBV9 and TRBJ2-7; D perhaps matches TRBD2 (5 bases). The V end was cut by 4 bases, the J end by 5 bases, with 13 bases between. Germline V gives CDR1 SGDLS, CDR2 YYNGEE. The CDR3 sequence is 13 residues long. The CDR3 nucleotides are TGTGCCAGCAGCCTTACGGGAAGCCACGAGCAGTACTTC. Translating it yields CASSLTGSHEQYF.

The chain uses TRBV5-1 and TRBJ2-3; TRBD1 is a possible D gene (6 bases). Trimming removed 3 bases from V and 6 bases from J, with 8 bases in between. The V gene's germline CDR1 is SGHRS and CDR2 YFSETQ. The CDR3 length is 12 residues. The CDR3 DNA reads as TGCGCCAGCAGCTACAGGGCCGATACGCAGTATTTT. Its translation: CASSYRADTQYF.

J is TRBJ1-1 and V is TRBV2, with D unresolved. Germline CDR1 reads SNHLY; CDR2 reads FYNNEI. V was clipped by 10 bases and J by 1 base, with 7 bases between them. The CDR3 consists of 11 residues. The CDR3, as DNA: TGTGCCACTGACAAGAACACTGAAGCTTTCTTT. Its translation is CATDKNTEAFF.

CDR3 sequence: CASSTGDRVGEKLFF. In DNA form, the CDR3 reads TGTGCCAGCAGCACCGGGGACAGGGTTGGAGAAAAACTGTTTTTT. This chain uses TRBV5-5 with TRBJ1-4; 9 bases match TRBD1. The J segment lost 8 bases and the V segment lost 4 bases, leaving 9 bases of the junction unmatched. CDR3 length: 15 amino acids. Germline V gene sequence: CDR1 SGHKS, CDR2 YYEKEE (reference sequence).

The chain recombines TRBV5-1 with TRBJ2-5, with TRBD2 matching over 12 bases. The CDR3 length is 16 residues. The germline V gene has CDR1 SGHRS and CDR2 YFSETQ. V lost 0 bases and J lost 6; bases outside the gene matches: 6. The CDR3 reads CASSLELAGGGKTQYF. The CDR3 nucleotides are TGCGCCAGCAGCTTGGAACTAGCGGGGGGCGGGAAGACCCAGTACTTC.

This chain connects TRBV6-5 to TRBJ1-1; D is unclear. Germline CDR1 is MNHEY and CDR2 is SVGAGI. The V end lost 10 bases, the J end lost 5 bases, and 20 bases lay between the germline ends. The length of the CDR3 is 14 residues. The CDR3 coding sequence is TGTGCCACAGGATCTTACGGGCGGGATACTGAAGCTTTCTTT. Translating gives CATGSYGRDTEAFF.

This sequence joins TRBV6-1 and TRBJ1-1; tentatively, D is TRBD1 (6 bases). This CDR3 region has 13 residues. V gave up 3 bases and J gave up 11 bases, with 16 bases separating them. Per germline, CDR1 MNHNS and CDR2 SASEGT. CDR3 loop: CASSDRGLLGAFF. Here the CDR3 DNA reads TGTGCCAGCAGTGACAGGGGCCTCCTCGGGGCTTTCTTT.

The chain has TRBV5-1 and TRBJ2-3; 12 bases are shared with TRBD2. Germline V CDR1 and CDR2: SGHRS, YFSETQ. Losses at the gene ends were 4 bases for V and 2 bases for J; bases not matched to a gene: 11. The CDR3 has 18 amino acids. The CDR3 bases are TGCGCCAGCAGCCCCCTCGCTAGCGGGGGGGCGCCCACAGATACGCAGTATTTT. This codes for CASSPLASGGAPTDTQYF. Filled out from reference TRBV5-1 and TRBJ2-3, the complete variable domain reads KAGVTQTPRYLIKTRGQQVTLSCSPISGHRSVSWYQQTPGQGLQFLFEYFSETQRNKGNFPGRFSGRQFSNSRSEMNVSTLELGDSALYLCASSPLASGGAPTDTQYFGPGTRLTVL.

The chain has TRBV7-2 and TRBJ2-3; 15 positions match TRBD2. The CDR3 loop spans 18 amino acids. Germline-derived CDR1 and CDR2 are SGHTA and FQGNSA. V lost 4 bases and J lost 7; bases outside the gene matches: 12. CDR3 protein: CASSSGLAGGLGRHTQYF. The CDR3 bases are TGTGCCAGCAGCTCTGGACTAGCGGGGGGGCTGGGTCGTCATACGCAGTATTTT.

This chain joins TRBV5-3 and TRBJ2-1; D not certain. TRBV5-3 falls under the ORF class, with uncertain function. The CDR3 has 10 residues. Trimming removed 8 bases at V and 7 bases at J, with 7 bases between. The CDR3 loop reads CASAYNEQFF. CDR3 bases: TGTGCCAGCGCGTATAATGAGCAGTTCTTC.

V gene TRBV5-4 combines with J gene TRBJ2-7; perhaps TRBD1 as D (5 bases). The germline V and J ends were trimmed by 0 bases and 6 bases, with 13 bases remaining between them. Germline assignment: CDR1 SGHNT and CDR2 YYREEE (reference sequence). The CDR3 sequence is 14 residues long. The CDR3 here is CASSLGARVSEQYF. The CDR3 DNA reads TGTGCCAGCAGCTTGGGGGCCAGGGTGAGCGAGCAGTACTTC.

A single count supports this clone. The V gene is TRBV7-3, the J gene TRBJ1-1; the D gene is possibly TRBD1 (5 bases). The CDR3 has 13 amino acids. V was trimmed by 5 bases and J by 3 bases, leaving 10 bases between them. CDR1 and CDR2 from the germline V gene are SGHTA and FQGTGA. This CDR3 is CASSPRQYTEAFF. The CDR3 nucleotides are TGTGCCAGCAGCCCAAGACAGTACACTGAAGCTTTCTTT.